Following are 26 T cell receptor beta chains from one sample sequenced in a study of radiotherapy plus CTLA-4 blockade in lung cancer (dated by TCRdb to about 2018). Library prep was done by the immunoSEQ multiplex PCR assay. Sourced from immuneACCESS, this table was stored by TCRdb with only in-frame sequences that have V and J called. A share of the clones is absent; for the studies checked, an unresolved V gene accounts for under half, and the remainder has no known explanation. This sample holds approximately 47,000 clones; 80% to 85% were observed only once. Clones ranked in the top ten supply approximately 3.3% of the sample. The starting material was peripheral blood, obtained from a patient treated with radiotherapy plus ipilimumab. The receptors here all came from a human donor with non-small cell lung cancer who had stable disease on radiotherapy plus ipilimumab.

CDR3 bases: TGTGCCTGGAGTGTACGGGTGGGGGGAGCCGCCGGGGAGCTGTTTTTT. It codes for CAWSVRVGGAAGELFF. The rearrangement joins TRBV30 to TRBJ2-2; maybe TRBD2 (6 bases). V lost 0 bases to trimming and J lost 6 bases, with 17 bases between them. The CDR3 loop spans 16 amino acids. Per the germline V gene, CDR1 is GTSNPN and CDR2 is SVGIG (reference sequence).

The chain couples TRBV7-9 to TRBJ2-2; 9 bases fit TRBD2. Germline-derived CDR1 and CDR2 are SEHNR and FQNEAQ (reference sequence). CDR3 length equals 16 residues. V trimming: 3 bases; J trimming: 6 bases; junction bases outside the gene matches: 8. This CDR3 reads CASSFGSGSMSGELFF. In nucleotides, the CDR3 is TGTGCCAGCAGCTTTGGTAGCGGGAGTATGTCCGGGGAGCTGTTTTTT.

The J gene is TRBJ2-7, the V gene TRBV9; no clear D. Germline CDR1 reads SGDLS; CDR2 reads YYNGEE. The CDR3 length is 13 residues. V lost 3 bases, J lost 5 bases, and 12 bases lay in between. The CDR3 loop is CASSASGYHEQYF. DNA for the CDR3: TGTGCCAGCAGCGCGTCGGGTTACCACGAGCAGTACTTC.

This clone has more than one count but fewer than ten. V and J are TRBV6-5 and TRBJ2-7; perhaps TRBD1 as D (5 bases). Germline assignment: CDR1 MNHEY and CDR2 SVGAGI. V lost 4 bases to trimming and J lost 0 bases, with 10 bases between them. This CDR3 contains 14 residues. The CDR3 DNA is TGTGCCAGCAGTTCCTTCAGGGACTCCTACGAGCAGTACTTC. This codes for CASSSFRDSYEQYF.

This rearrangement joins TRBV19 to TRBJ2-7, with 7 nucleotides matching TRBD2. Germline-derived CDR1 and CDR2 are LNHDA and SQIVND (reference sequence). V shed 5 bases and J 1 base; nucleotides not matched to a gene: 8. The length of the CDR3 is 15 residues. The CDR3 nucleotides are TGTGCCAGTAGTTCGTTTAGCGGGCGATCCTACGAGCAGTACTTC. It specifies CASSSFSGRSYEQYF.

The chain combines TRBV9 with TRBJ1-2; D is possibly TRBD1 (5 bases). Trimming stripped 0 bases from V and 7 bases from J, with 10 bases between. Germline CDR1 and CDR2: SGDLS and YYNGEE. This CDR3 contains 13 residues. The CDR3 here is CASSVGGRVGYTF. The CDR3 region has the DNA TGTGCCAGCAGCGTAGGGGGCCGGGTTGGCTACACCTTC. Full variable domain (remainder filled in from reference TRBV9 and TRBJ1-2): DSGVTQTPKHLITATGQRVTLRCSPRSGDLSVYWYQQSLDQGLQFLIQYYNGEERAKGNILERFSAQQFPDLHSELNLSSLELGDSALYFCASSVGGRVGYTFGSGTRLTVV.

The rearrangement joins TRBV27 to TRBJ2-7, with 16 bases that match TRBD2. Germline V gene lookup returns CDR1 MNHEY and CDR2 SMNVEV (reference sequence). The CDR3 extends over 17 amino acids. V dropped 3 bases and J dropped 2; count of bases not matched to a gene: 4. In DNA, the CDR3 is TGTGCCAGCAGTTTCCTAGGGACTAGCGGGAGGGCCTACGAGCAGTACTTC. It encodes CASSFLGTSGRAYEQYF.

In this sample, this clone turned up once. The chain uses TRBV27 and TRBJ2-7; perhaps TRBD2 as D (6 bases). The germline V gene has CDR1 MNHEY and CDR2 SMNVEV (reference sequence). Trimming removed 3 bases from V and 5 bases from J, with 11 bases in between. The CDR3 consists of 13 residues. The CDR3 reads CASSFGGEDEQYF. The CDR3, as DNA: TGTGCCAGCAGTTTTGGAGGGGAGGACGAGCAGTACTTC.

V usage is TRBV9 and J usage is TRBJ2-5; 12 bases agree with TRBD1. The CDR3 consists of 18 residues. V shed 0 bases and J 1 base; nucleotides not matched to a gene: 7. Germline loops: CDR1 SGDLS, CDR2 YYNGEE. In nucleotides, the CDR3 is TGTGCCAGCAGCGTAGGTCCAGGGACAGGGGGCGCCCAAGAGACCCAGTACTTC. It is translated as CASSVGPGTGGAQETQYF.

The CDR3 is CASSLTPRRAGVDEQFF. CDR3 DNA: TGTGCCAGCAGCTTAACTCCCCGTCGAGCGGGAGTCGATGAGCAGTTCTTC. This chain connects TRBV7-2 to TRBJ2-1; 8 positions agree with TRBD2. V was pared by 2 bases and J by 8 bases, with 14 bases of the junction left unmatched. Per the germline V gene, CDR1 is SGHTA and CDR2 is FQGNSA. The CDR3 length is 17 residues.

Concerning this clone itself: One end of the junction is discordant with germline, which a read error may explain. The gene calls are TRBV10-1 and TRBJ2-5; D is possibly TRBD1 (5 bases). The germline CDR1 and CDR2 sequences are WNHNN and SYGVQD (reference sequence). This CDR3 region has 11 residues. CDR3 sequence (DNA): TGCGCCAGCAGTGGGCCAGGGCCCCAATACTTC. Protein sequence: CASSGPGPQYF.

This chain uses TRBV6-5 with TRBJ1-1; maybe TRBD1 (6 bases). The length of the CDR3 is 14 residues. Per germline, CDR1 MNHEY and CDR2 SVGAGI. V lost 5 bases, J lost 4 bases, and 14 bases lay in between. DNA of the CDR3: TGTGCCAGCAGTCTTAGGGGGTCAGGCACTGAAGCTTTCTTT. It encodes CASSLRGSGTEAFF.

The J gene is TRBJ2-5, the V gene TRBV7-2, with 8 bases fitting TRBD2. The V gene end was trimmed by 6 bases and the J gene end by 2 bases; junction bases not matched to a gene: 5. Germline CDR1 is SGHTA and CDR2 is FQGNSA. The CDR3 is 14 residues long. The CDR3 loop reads CASRPSGLQETQYF. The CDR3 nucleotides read TGTGCCAGCAGGCCTAGCGGGCTTCAAGAGACCCAGTACTTC.

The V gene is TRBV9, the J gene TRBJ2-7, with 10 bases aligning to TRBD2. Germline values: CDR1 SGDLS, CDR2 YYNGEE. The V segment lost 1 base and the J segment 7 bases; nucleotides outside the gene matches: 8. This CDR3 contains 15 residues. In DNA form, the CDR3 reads TGTGCCAGCAGCGTAAAGGCTAGCGGGAGTGGAGAGCAGTACTTC. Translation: CASSVKASGSGEQYF. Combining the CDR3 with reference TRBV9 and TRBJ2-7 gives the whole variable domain DSGVTQTPKHLITATGQRVTLRCSPRSGDLSVYWYQQSLDQGLQFLIQYYNGEERAKGNILERFSAQQFPDLHSELNLSSLELGDSALYFCASSVKASGSGEQYFGPGTRLTVT.

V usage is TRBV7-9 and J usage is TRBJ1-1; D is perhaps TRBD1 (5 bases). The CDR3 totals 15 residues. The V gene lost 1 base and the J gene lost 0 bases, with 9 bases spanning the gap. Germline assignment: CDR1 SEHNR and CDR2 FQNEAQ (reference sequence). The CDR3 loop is CASSLVDSMNTEAFF. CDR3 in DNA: TGTGCCAGCAGCTTAGTCGACAGCATGAACACTGAAGCTTTCTTT.

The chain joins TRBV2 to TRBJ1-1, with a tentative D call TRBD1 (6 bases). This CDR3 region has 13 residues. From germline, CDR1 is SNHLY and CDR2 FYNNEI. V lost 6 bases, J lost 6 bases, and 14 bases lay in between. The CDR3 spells CASRGGTLAEAFF. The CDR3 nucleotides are TGTGCCAGCAGGGGGGGGACACTCGCTGAAGCTTTCTTT.

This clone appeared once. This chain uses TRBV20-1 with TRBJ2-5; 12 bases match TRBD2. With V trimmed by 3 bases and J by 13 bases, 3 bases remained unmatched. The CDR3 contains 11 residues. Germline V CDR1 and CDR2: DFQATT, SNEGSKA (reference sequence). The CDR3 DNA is TGCAGTGCTAGGGAGACTAGCGGGAGGTACTTC. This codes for CSARETSGRYF.

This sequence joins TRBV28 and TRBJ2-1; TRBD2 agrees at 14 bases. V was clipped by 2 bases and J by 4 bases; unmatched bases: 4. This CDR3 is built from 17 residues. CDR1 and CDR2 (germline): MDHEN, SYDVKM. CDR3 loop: CASSLRLAGGLYNEQFF. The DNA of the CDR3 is TGTGCCAGCAGTTTAAGACTAGCGGGAGGGTTATACAATGAGCAGTTCTTC.

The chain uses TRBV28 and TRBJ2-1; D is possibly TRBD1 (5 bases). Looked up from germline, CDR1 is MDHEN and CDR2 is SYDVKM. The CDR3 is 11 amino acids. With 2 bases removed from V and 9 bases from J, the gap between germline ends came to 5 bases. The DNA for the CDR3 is TGTGCCAGCAGTTTAAGGGGTGAGCAGTTCTTC. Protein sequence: CASSLRGEQFF. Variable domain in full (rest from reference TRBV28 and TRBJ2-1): DVKVTQSSRYLVKRTGEKVFLECVQDMDHENMFWYRQDPGLGLRLIYFSYDVKMKEKGDIPEGYSVSREKKERFSLILESASTNQTSMYLCASSLRGEQFFGPGTRLTVL.

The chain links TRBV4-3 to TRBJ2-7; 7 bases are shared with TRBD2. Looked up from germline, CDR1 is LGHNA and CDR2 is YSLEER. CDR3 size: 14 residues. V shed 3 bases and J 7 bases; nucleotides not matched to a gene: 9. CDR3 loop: CASSQVGGPGEQYF. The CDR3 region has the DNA TGCGCCAGCAGCCAGGTGGGAGGGCCGGGAGAGCAGTACTTC.

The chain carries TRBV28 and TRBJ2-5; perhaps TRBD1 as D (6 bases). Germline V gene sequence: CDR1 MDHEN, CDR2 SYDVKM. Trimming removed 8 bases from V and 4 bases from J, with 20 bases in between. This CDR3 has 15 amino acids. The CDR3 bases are TGTGCCAGCTTCCCCGGGTATGGCAGGGGAGAGACCCAGTACTTC. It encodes CASFPGYGRGETQYF.

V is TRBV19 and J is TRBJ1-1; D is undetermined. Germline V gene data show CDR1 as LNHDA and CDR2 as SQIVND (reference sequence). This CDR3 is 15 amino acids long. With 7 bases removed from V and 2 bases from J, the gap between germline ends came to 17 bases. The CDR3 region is CASTTIQNRNTEAFF. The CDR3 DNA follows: TGTGCCAGTACCACAATACAAAACCGAAACACTGAAGCTTTCTTT.

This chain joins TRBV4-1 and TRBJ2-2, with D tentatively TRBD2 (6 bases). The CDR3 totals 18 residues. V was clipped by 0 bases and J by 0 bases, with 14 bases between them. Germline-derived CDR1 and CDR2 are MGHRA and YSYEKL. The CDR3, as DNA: TGCGCCAGCAGCCAAGAAGAGTTCCGGGAGCCGAACACCGGGGAGCTGTTTTTT. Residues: CASSQEEFREPNTGELFF.

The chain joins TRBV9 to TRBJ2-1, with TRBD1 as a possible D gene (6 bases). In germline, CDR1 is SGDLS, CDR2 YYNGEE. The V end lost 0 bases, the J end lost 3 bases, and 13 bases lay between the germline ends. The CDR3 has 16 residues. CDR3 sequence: CASSVEWQGIYNEQFF. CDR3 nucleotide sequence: TGTGCCAGCAGCGTAGAGTGGCAGGGGATCTACAATGAGCAGTTCTTC.

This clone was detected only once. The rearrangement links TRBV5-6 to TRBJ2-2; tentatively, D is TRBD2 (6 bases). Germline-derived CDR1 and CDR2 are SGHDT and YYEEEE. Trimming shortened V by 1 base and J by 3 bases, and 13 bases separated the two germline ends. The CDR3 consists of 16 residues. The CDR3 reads CASSLIGGVDTGELFF. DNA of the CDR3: TGTGCCAGCAGCTTGATCGGGGGAGTCGACACCGGGGAGCTGTTTTTT. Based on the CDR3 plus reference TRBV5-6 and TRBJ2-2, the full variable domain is DAGVTQSPTHLIKTRGQQVTLRCSPKSGHDTVSWYQQALGQGPQFIFQYYEEEERQRGNFPDRFSGHQFPNYSSELNVNALLLGDSALYLCASSLIGGVDTGELFFGEGSRLTVL.

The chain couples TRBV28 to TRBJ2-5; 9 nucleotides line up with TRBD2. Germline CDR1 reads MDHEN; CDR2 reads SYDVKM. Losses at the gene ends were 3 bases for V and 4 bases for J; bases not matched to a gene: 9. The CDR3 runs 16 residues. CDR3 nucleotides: TGTGCCAGCAGTTTGGGGGGCGGGAGGGCCGGAGAGACCCAGTACTTC. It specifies CASSLGGGRAGETQYF.